The 2 T cell receptor beta chains listed next were all sequenced from one sample in a study of identical twins. TCRdb reprocessed the 5' RACE reads via MiXCR and lists one record per CDR3 protein. The sample has 650,000 to 750,000 distinct CDR3 sequences; around 20% are singletons. This same sample was also part of a study on T cells expressing NK-cell markers.

The sequencing sample was made of PBMCs. The receptor set was obtained from a woman aged 18-30 years in good health.

This chain uses TRBV6-1 with TRBJ2-7; 9 bases map to TRBD2. V trimming: 3 bases; J trimming: 3 bases; junction bases outside the gene matches: 9. The germline V gene has CDR1 MNHNS and CDR2 SASEGT. The length of the CDR3 is 16 residues. The CDR3: CASSEQRGDPHYEQYF. The CDR3, as DNA: TGTGCCAGCAGTGAGCAGCGGGGGGACCCCCACTACGAGCAGTACTTC.

This clonotype was seen more than once but under ten times. The chain employs TRBV7-2 and TRBJ2-6; TRBD1 might be the D (5 bases). The length of the CDR3 is 13 residues. Trimming removed 7 bases at V and 4 bases at J, with 8 bases between. Germline CDR1 reads SGHTA; CDR2 reads FQGNSA. The CDR3 DNA follows: TGTGCCAGCACCAGGGTAGGGGCCAACGTCCTGACTTTC. Amino acid sequence: CASTRVGANVLTF.